Listed here are 27 T cell receptor beta chains from one sample, sequenced in a study of cytomegalovirus exposure and HLA in healthy donors. Researchers ran the PCR with 60 Vbeta and 13 Jbeta primers. Assay: immunoSEQ multiplex PCR; the TCRdb copy retains only in-frame clones and omits some. The sample holds 100,000 to 150,000 clones, more than 75% seen once. Sequenced sample: PBMCs. The receptors were gathered from a woman aged 25 to 45 in good health and CMV-seronegative.

The rearrangement links TRBV28 to TRBJ2-1; D may be TRBD1 (7 bases). Deletions cut 4 bases from V and 5 bases from J, with 18 bases between. From germline, CDR1 is MDHEN and CDR2 SYDVKM. The CDR3 loop spans 16 amino acids. The CDR3 region is CASSSGSAGQNNEQFF. In DNA form, the CDR3 reads TGTGCCAGCAGTTCCGGTTCGGCGGGACAGAACAATGAGCAGTTCTTC.

This chain uses TRBV7-9 with TRBJ1-1; 8 nucleotides agree with TRBD1. Per the germline V gene, CDR1 is SEHNR and CDR2 is FQNEAQ (reference sequence). With 4 bases clipped from V and 6 bases from J, the junction kept 10 bases outside the gene matches. CDR3 length equals 15 residues. DNA for the CDR3: TGTGCCAGCAGCTCCTCGACAGGGGCGAGCGCTGAAGCTTTCTTT. This encodes CASSSSTGASAEAFF. Complete variable domain (other parts from reference TRBV7-9 and TRBJ1-1): DTGVSQNPRHKITKRGQNVTFRCDPISEHNRLYWYRQTLGQGPEFLTYFQNEAQLEKSRLLSDRFSAERPKGSFSTLEIQRTEQGDSAMYLCASSSSTGASAEAFFGQGTRLTVV.

This clone was counted at least ten times. The junction and the germline gene differ at one end; a read error may be behind it. The chain is built from TRBV10-3 and TRBJ2-7; D possibly corresponds to TRBD2 (5 bases). CDR1 ENHRY and CDR2 SYGVKD come from the germline V gene. The CDR3 runs to 12 residues. The CDR3 here is CAISSGGYGQYF. In DNA, the CDR3 is TGTGCCATCAGTAGCGGTGGGTACGGGCAGTACTTC.

This chain connects TRBV7-8 to TRBJ1-2; D is perhaps TRBD1 (5 bases). CDR3 length equals 14 residues. V was trimmed by 5 bases and J by 3 bases, leaving 13 bases between them. Per the germline V gene, CDR1 is SGHVS and CDR2 is FQNEAQ. The DNA for the CDR3 is TGTGCCAGCAGCCAGCCCGGGGGACACTATGGCTACACCTTC. It codes for CASSQPGGHYGYTF.

V is TRBV19 and J is TRBJ2-1, with a possible D match to TRBD1 (5 bases). The germline V and J ends were trimmed by 4 bases and 3 bases, with 16 bases remaining between them. This CDR3 is built from 16 residues. Germline-derived CDR1 and CDR2 are LNHDA and SQIVND (reference sequence). In DNA form, the CDR3 reads TGTGCCAGTAGTAAGGGCAGGGCATCGGACTACAATGAGCAGTTCTTC. Protein sequence: CASSKGRASDYNEQFF.

V usage is TRBV5-4 and J usage is TRBJ1-2; D not certain. The V end was cut by 1 base, the J end by 1 base, with 5 bases between. The germline V gene encodes CDR1 SGHNT and CDR2 YYREEE (reference sequence). The CDR3 loop spans 13 amino acids. The CDR3 DNA is TGTGCCAGCAGCTTGCGGGTTAACTATGGCTACACCTTC. Amino acid sequence: CASSLRVNYGYTF.

This clone was counted once. The chain couples TRBV6-5 to TRBJ1-5; TRBD1 is a possible D gene (5 bases). This CDR3 has 15 amino acids. Germline V gives CDR1 MNHEY, CDR2 SVGAGI. Trimming shortened V by 8 bases and J by 4 bases, and 18 bases separated the two germline ends. In DNA, the CDR3 is TGTGCCAGCGCCCCCCGGGGGGGAAGAAATCAGCCCCAGCATTTT. Its translation is CASAPRGGRNQPQHF.

The chain uses TRBV29-1 and TRBJ2-7, with D perhaps TRBD2 (6 bases). The germline V gene encodes CDR1 SQVTM and CDR2 ANQGSEA. The CDR3 is made up of 14 amino acids. V gave up 7 bases and J gave up 4 bases, with 20 bases separating them. The CDR3 region is CSAILGGRRYEQYF. The CDR3 DNA sequence: TGCAGCGCCATTTTGGGGGGTCGCCGATACGAGCAGTACTTC.

This chain links TRBV7-3 with TRBJ1-2; 9 nucleotides match TRBD1. Germline CDR1 is SGHTA and CDR2 is FQGTGA. The CDR3 has 13 amino acids. The trim removed 4 bases at V and 7 bases at J, leaving 4 bases unmatched. CDR3 coding DNA: TGTGCCAGCAGCTCCACAGGGGGCACTGGCTACACCTTC. It is translated as CASSSTGGTGYTF.

CDR3 protein: CASSLAPSRVAVITDTQYF. CDR3 coding DNA: TGTGCCAGCAGCTTGGCCCCCTCGAGGGTAGCGGTTATAACAGATACGCAGTATTTT. The rearrangement uses TRBV5-6 and TRBJ2-3; a weak D match, TRBD2 (6 bases). The V end lost 0 bases, the J end lost 3 bases, and 23 bases lay between the germline ends. The CDR3 is made up of 19 amino acids. CDR1 and CDR2 (germline): SGHDT, YYEEEE.

The CDR3 here is CASTGTNTGELFF. The CDR3 DNA reads TGTGCCAGCACCGGGACAAACACCGGGGAGCTGTTTTTT. The chain employs TRBV28 and TRBJ2-2; D is possibly TRBD1 (6 bases). The CDR3 covers 13 residues. Trimming left V 7 bases short and J 2 bases short, with 8 bases between. Germline V gives CDR1 MDHEN, CDR2 SYDVKM.

This sequence joins TRBV27 and TRBJ2-5, with D possibly matching TRBD1 (5 bases). CDR1 is MNHEY, CDR2 SMNVEV, per germline (reference sequence). V lost 2 bases, J lost 1 base, and 20 bases lay in between. There are 18 residues in the CDR3. The CDR3 protein is CASSLIAPTDLVQETQYF. CDR3 nucleotide sequence: TGTGCCAGCAGTTTAATCGCCCCGACAGACCTAGTCCAAGAGACCCAGTACTTC.

This chain links TRBV27 with TRBJ2-7; TRBD1 matches 7 bases. The CDR3 has 12 residues. CDR1 is MNHEY, CDR2 SMNVEV, per germline (reference sequence). V trimming: 5 bases; J trimming: 4 bases; junction bases outside the gene matches: 2. CDR3 nucleotides: TGTGCCAGCAGTCAGACAGGGTACGAGCAGTACTTC. Its protein is CASSQTGYEQYF.

The rearrangement uses TRBV25-1 and TRBJ2-1, with TRBD1 matching 9 bases. Per germline, CDR1 MGHDK and CDR2 SYGVNS. V was clipped by 5 bases and J by 2 bases; unmatched bases: 4. This CDR3 region has 15 residues. CDR3 in amino acids: CASSSGQGPYNEQFF. CDR3 coding DNA: TGTGCCAGCAGTTCAGGACAGGGGCCCTACAATGAGCAGTTCTTC.

The chain combines TRBV2 with TRBJ2-1; 8 positions agree with TRBD2. The CDR3 runs 14 residues. With 6 bases clipped from V and 4 bases from J, the junction kept 5 bases outside the gene matches. CDR1 and CDR2 from the germline V gene are SNHLY and FYNNEI. The DNA for the CDR3 is TGTGCCAGCAGAAGCGGGGGCTTATACAATGAGCAGTTCTTC. This gives the protein CASRSGGLYNEQFF. Filled out from reference TRBV2 and TRBJ2-1, the complete variable domain reads EPEVTQTPSHQVTQMGQEVILRCVPISNHLYFYWYRQILGQKVEFLVSFYNNEISEKSEIFDDQFSVERPDGSNFTLKIRSTKLEDSAMYFCASRSGGLYNEQFFGPGTRLTVL.

The genes are TRBV7-8 and TRBJ1-4; 8 nucleotides line up with TRBD1. Germline V gene data show CDR1 as SGHVS and CDR2 as FQNEAQ. Trimming took 3 bases from V and 8 from J; bases not matched to a gene: 5. This CDR3 has 14 amino acids. The CDR3 DNA sequence: TGTGCCAGCAGCTTCGGACAGGGTGAAGAAAAACTGTTTTTT. Its translation is CASSFGQGEEKLFF.

This sequence joins TRBV15 and TRBJ1-2; D gene uncertain. With 0 bases removed from V and 5 bases from J, the gap between germline ends came to 16 bases. This CDR3 region has 16 residues. Germline V gene data show CDR1 as LNHNV and CDR2 as YYDKDF (reference sequence). CDR3 sequence (DNA): TGTGCCACCAGCAGAGATATAAATACACAGCGGTATGGCTACACCTTC. Its protein is CATSRDINTQRYGYTF.

The chain has TRBV4-3 and TRBJ2-5, with a tentative D call TRBD2 (5 bases). Trimming stripped 1 base from V and 2 bases from J, with 14 bases between. The CDR3 covers 16 residues. From germline, CDR1 is LGHNA and CDR2 YSLEER. DNA for the CDR3: TGCGCCAGCAGCCAAGCCCTGGGAAGCGGTCAAGAGACCCAGTACTTC. Its protein product is CASSQALGSGQETQYF.

This clone occurred a few times. The chain couples TRBV6-5 to TRBJ2-1, with 8 bases aligning to TRBD1. The CDR3 has 15 amino acids. Per the germline V gene, CDR1 is MNHEY and CDR2 is SVGAGI. V dropped 2 bases and J dropped 6; count of bases not matched to a gene: 6. CDR3: CASSYMGQAINEQFF. The CDR3 DNA follows: TGTGCCAGCAGTTACATGGGACAGGCGATCAATGAGCAGTTCTTC.

The chain uses TRBV2 and TRBJ1-4, with D perhaps matching TRBD1 (5 bases). There are 16 residues in the CDR3. The germline V gene has CDR1 SNHLY and CDR2 FYNNEI. With 1 base removed from V and 8 bases from J, the gap between germline ends came to 17 bases. The DNA of the CDR3 is TGTGCCAGCAGTGAAGAAGGGCCGGGACTCAGCGAAAAACTGTTTTTT. This gives the protein CASSEEGPGLSEKLFF.

The chain links TRBV5-1 to TRBJ2-3; 9 bases map to TRBD2. Trimming removed 0 bases from V and 0 bases from J; junction bases left unmatched: 2. The germline V gene has CDR1 SGHRS and CDR2 YFSETQ. The CDR3 has 16 amino acids. In DNA form, the CDR3 reads TGCGCCAGCAGCTTGGGACTAGCGGAGAGCACAGATACGCAGTATTTT. It codes for CASSLGLAESTDTQYF.

This sequence joins TRBV7-9 and TRBJ2-1, with TRBD2 matching over 10 bases. V lost 2 bases, J lost 2 bases, and 3 bases stayed unmatched. In germline, CDR1 is SEHNR, CDR2 FQNEAQ (reference sequence). The CDR3 runs to 16 residues. The CDR3 here is CASSLLSGRAYNEQFF. The CDR3 coding sequence is TGTGCCAGCAGCTTACTCAGCGGGAGGGCCTACAATGAGCAGTTCTTC.

The J gene is TRBJ1-2, the V gene TRBV4-1; 7 bases align to TRBD1. CDR3 length equals 15 residues. Germline trimming cut 0 bases from V and 0 bases from J; bases unmatched to any gene: 1. Looked up from germline, CDR1 is MGHRA and CDR2 is YSYEKL. The CDR3 loop is CASSQETGPNYGYTF. The CDR3 DNA is TGCGCCAGCAGCCAAGAGACAGGGCCTAACTATGGCTACACCTTC.

This chain joins TRBV7-2 and TRBJ2-5; tentatively, D is TRBD2 (6 bases). The CDR3 runs 15 residues. Germline V lookup: CDR1 SGHTA, CDR2 FQGNSA. V shed 3 bases and J shed 4 bases, with 15 bases lying between them. The CDR3 spells CASSFQEGSRETQYF. The CDR3 DNA is TGTGCCAGCAGCTTTCAGGAGGGGTCAAGAGAGACCCAGTACTTC.

This clone showed up just once. The chain carries TRBV27 and TRBJ2-7, with 7 bases identical to TRBD1. Germline values: CDR1 MNHEY, CDR2 SMNVEV (reference sequence). V shed 6 bases, J shed 2 bases, and the junction held 7 bases outside the gene matches. The CDR3 runs to 14 residues. CDR3: CASRLTGETYEQYF. The CDR3, as DNA: TGTGCCAGCAGACTCACAGGGGAGACCTACGAGCAGTACTTC.

This CDR3 is CASSQERSSGNTIYF. The CDR3 DNA sequence: TGTGCCAGCAGCCAAGAACGGAGCTCTGGAAACACCATATATTTT. The chain has TRBV4-2 and TRBJ1-3; no firm D call. Trimming cost V 0 bases and J 0 bases, with 6 bases left between them. CDR3 length equals 15 residues. CDR1 and CDR2 from the germline V gene are LGHNA and YNFKEQ.

This chain joins TRBV29-1 and TRBJ1-1, with 9 bases aligning to TRBD1. CDR1 is SQVTM and CDR2 is ANQGSEA in the germline V gene. The V gene end was trimmed by 8 bases and the J gene end by 5 bases; junction bases not matched to a gene: 9. CDR3 length equals 13 residues. The DNA of the CDR3 is TGCAGCTCCGACAGGGGGAGAGGGACTGAAGCTTTCTTT. It is translated as CSSDRGRGTEAFF.